These 5 T cell receptor beta chains share one sample of origin, sequenced in a study of T cells in Graves' hyperthyroidism and ophthalmopathy. Researchers amplified the TCR beta CDR3 regions from RNA transcripts. First-round RT-PCR targeting the TCR CDR3 was performed with the HTBI primer set. MiXCR was run by TCRdb on the multiplex PCR reads, yielding one entry per CDR3 protein. The sample comprises fewer than 350,000 distinct CDR3 sequences, 15% to 20% of which are singletons, and around a sixth rests with the top ten. Sequencing input: blood. Receptors were obtained from a woman in her thirties or forties with Graves' ophthalmopathy.

The V and J genes are TRBV4-1 and TRBJ2-2; the D is unclear. Germline lookup yields CDR1 MGHRA and CDR2 YSYEKL. The CDR3 totals 14 residues. Trimming removed 1 base at V and 5 bases at J, with 8 bases between. As DNA, the CDR3 is TGCGCCAGCAGCCAAGGGACCGAAACCGGGGAGCTGTTTTTT. It translates to CASSQGTETGELFF.

This clonotype was counted many times. The chain joins TRBV6-5 to TRBJ1-2; D unresolved. Germline-derived CDR1 and CDR2 are MNHEY and SVGAGI. Trimming removed 1 base at V and 2 bases at J, with 11 bases between. This CDR3 comprises 15 residues. CDR3 residues: CASSYLPGGNYGYTF. For the CDR3, the DNA is TGTGCCAGCAGTTACTTGCCGGGCGGAAACTATGGCTACACCTTC.

This clonotype was seen at least ten times. The genes are TRBV19 and TRBJ1-1; D call uncertain. The CDR3 length is 14 residues. CDR1 is LNHDA and CDR2 is SQIVND in the germline V gene (reference sequence). Trimming took off 3 bases at V and 1 base at J, with 9 bases between the two ends. CDR3 bases: TGTGCCAGTAGTATCTCGGGCCCGAACACTGAAGCTTTCTTT. Amino acids: CASSISGPNTEAFF. Using reference TRBV19 and TRBJ1-1 for the parts outside the CDR3, the full variable domain is DGGITQSPKYLFRKEGQNVTLSCEQNLNHDAMYWYRQDPGQGLRLIYYSQIVNDFQKGDIAEGYSVSREKKESFPLTVTSAQKNPTAFYLCASSISGPNTEAFFGQGTRLTVV.

The chain employs TRBV25-1 and TRBJ1-2, with 9 bases lining up with TRBD1. The germline V gene encodes CDR1 MGHDK and CDR2 SYGVNS. The CDR3 consists of 15 residues. V lost 7 bases to trimming and J lost 6 bases; unmatched junction nucleotides: 12. CDR3 sequence (DNA): TGTGCCAGCACCACGGACAGGGGAGGTAGTCATGGCTACACCTTC. Its translation is CASTTDRGGSHGYTF.

The rearrangement uses TRBV3-1 and TRBJ2-7; TRBD1 matches at 7 bases. Germline V gives CDR1 LGHDT, CDR2 YNNKEL (reference sequence). Losses at the gene ends were 0 bases for V and 6 bases for J; bases not matched to a gene: 11. The CDR3 has 16 residues. As DNA, the CDR3 is TGTGCCAGCAGCCAAGAGCCCGACAGGGTTGGTCTCGAGCAGTACTTC. It yields the protein CASSQEPDRVGLEQYF.